The 6 T cell receptor beta chains below were found in one sample sequenced in a study of shared clonotypes between healthy human individuals. Method: immunoSEQ multiplex PCR; TCRdb's copy keeps in-frame clones and lacks some. The data hold some 1,600,000 clones, with 95% to 99% observed a single time. Material for sequencing was naive CD4+ T cells sorted from blood. Subset described: CD45RA+ positively selected. The source of these receptors is a man aged 25-40 years in good health.

This CDR3 reads CASSFSGSSPEQYF. CDR3 bases: TGCGCCAGCAGCTTTAGCGGGAGCTCCCCCGAGCAGTACTTC. The V and J genes are TRBV5-1 and TRBJ2-7, with 9 bases matching TRBD2. J lost 6 bases, V lost 2 bases, and 6 bases had no gene match. Germline CDR1 and CDR2: SGHRS and YFSETQ. This CDR3 is built from 14 residues. The entire variable domain, with the rest obtained from reference TRBV5-1 and TRBJ2-7, is as follows: KAGVTQTPRYLIKTRGQQVTLSCSPISGHRSVSWYQQTPGQGLQFLFEYFSETQRNKGNFPGRFSGRQFSNSRSEMNVSTLELGDSALYLCASSFSGSSPEQYFGPGTRLTVT.

In this sample, this clone turned up once. This sequence joins TRBV25-1 and TRBJ2-1; D gene ambiguous. In germline, CDR1 is MGHDK, CDR2 SYGVNS. CDR3 length: 14 amino acids. The V end was cut by 6 bases, the J end by 3 bases, with 12 bases between. CDR3 region: CASRGRTHYNEQFF. In nucleotides, the CDR3 is TGTGCCAGCAGGGGCCGTACACACTACAATGAGCAGTTCTTC.

For this clone: The same CDR3 arises from other DNA sequences in this sample as well. CDR3 residues: CASSRGYEQYF. The CDR3 region has the DNA TGTGCCAGCAGCAGGGGGTACGAGCAGTACTTC. V gene TRBV19 combines with J gene TRBJ2-7, with TRBD1 matching over 7 bases. This CDR3 contains 11 residues. After removal of 9 bases from V and 4 bases from J, the junction contained 3 bases not matched to a gene. Germline V gene sequence: CDR1 LNHDA, CDR2 SQIVND (reference sequence).

The rearrangement links TRBV7-8 to TRBJ2-5; 10 nucleotides agree with TRBD2. Trimming took 3 bases from V and 4 from J; bases not matched to a gene: 5. The CDR3 sequence is 15 residues long. Germline CDR1 reads SGHVS; CDR2 reads FQNEAQ. As DNA, the CDR3 is TGTGCCAGCAGCTTCACTAGCGGGACTCGAGAGACCCAGTACTTC. As protein: CASSFTSGTRETQYF.

The chain carries TRBV19 and TRBJ2-7; 9 bases align to TRBD2. This CDR3 is built from 20 residues. Germline lookup yields CDR1 LNHDA and CDR2 SQIVND (reference sequence). With 3 bases clipped from V and 2 bases from J, the junction kept 20 bases outside the gene matches. In nucleotides, the CDR3 is TGTGCCAGTAGTATTCTGGGGGCTAGCGGGACCCCGGACGTTACCTACGAGCAGTACTTC. It encodes CASSILGASGTPDVTYEQYF.

In its sample, this clone was seen a few times. The chain combines TRBV2 with TRBJ2-2; the D gene is possibly TRBD2 (6 bases). The length of the CDR3 is 15 residues. Looked up from germline, CDR1 is SNHLY and CDR2 is FYNNEI. V was cut by 2 bases and J by 4 bases, with 11 bases left in between. The CDR3 DNA sequence: TGTGCCAGCAGTGAATCGGGAGTTTCCACCGGGGAGCTGTTTTTT. Encoded protein: CASSESGVSTGELFF.